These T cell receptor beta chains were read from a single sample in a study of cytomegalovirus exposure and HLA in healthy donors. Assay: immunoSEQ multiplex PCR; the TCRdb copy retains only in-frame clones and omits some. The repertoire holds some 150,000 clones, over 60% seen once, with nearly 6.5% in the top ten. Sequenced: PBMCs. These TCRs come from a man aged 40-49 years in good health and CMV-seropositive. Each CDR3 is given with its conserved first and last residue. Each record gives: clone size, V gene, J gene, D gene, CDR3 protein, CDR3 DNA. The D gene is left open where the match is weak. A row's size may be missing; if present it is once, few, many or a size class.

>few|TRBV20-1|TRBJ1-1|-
CSSIQNTEAFF
TGCAGCAGTATACAGAACACTGAAGCTTTCTTT
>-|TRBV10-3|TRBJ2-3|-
CAISQRRGATDTQYF
TGTGCCATCAGTCAACGCCGGGGGGCGACAGATACGCAGTATTTT
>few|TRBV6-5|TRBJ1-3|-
CASRDSSSGNTIYF
TGTGCCAGCAGAGACAGTAGCTCTGGAAACACCATATATTTT
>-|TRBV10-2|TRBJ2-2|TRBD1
CASSPDRGSSRSGGELFF
TGCGCCAGCAGTCCAGACAGGGGGTCCTCCCGAAGCGGCGGGGAGCTGTTTTTT
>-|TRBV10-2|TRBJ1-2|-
CASSYRANYGYTF
TGCGCCAGCAGTTACAGGGCCAACTATGGCTACACCTTC
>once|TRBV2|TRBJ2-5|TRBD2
CASSSGLAETQYF
TGTGCCAGCAGCTCGGGACTAGCAGAGACCCAGTACTTC
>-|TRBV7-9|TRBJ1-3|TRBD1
CASSRQGSGNTIYF
TGTGCCAGCAGCCGACAGGGATCTGGAAACACCATATATTTT
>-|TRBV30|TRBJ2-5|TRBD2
CAWSGWLAGEETQYF
TGTGCCTGGAGTGGCTGGCTAGCGGGAGAAGAGACCCAGTACTTC
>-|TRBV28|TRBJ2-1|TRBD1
CASSLADREQFF
TGTGCCAGCAGTTTGGCGGACAGGGAACAGTTCTTC
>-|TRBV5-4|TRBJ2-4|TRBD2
CASSRAGGRPNSQYF
TGTGCCAGCAGCCGAGCGGGAGGGCGGCCAAACAGTCAGTACTTC
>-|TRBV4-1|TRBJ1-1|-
CASSQEISAGAFF
TGCGCCAGCAGCCAAGAAATTAGCGCTGGAGCTTTCTTT
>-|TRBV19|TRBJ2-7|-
CASSIDGGPYEQYF
TGTGCCAGTAGTATAGATGGAGGTCCCTACGAGCAGTACTTC
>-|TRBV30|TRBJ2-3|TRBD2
CAWSRGLAGNTDTQYF
TGTGCCTGGAGTAGAGGGCTAGCGGGGAACACAGATACGCAGTATTTT
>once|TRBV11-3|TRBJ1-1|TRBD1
CASSLGTGITEAFF
TGTGCCAGCAGCCTCGGGACAGGGATCACTGAAGCTTTCTTT
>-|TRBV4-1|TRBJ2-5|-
CASSQGGGGHETQYF
TGCGCCAGCAGCCAAGGTGGAGGGGGCCACGAGACCCAGTACTTC
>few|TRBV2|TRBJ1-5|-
CASSEERRYNQPQHF
TGTGCCAGCAGTGAAGAGCGAAGGTACAATCAGCCCCAGCATTTT
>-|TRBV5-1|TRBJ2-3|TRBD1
CASSGTGAGTDTQYF
TGCGCCAGCAGCGGAACAGGGGCGGGCACAGATACGCAGTATTTT
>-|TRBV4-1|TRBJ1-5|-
CASSHRFGEGGQPQHF
TGCGCCAGCAGCCACCGGTTCGGGGAGGGGGGTCAGCCCCAGCATTTT
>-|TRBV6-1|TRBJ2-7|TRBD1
CASSSRDSSYEQYF
TGTGCCAGCAGTTCCCGGGACAGCTCCTACGAGCAGTACTTC
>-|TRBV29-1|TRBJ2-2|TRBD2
CSVDSQAGATTGELFF
TGCAGCGTTGATTCACAAGCGGGAGCGACCACCGGGGAGCTGTTTTTT
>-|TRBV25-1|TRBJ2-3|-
CASSDTTSTDTQYF
TGTGCCAGCAGTGACACGACTAGCACAGATACGCAGTATTTT
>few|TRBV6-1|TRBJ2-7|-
CVFKQKAAYEQYF
TGTGTTTTCAAGCAGAAGGCGGCATACGAGCAGTACTTC
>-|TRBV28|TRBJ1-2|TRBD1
CATKGAIRGYTF
TGTGCCACGAAGGGGGCTATACGTGGCTACACCTTC
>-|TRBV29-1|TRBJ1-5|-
CSSGEASNQPQHF
TGCAGCTCGGGGGAAGCGAGCAATCAGCCCCAGCATTTT
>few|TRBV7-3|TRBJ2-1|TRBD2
CASSLPSGYNEQFF
TGTGCCAGCAGCTTGCCTAGCGGTTACAATGAGCAGTTCTTC
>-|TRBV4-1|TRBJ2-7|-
CASSQANFGTYSYEQYF
TGCGCCAGCAGCCAGGCTAATTTCGGGACTTACTCCTACGAGCAGTACTTC
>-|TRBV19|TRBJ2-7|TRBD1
CASGTGQGLYEQYF
TGTGCCAGTGGAACGGGACAGGGGCTTTACGAGCAGTACTTC
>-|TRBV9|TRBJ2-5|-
CASSRGGWGGTQYF
TGTGCCAGCAGCAGGGGGGGTTGGGGCGGGACCCAGTACTTC
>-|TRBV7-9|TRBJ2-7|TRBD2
CASSFSAGDEQYF
TGTGCCAGCAGCTTTTCAGCGGGAGACGAGCAGTACTTC
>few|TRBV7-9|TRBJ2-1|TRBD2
CASSPGGGSYNEQFF
TGTGCCAGCAGCCCCGGGGGGGGCTCCTACAATGAGCAGTTCTTC
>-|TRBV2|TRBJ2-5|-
CASYRGPQETQYF
TGTGCCAGCTACCGGGGTCCACAAGAGACCCAGTACTTC
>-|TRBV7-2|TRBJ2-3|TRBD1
CASSLRSGQNTDTQYF
TGTGCCAGCAGCTTACGATCGGGACAGAACACAGATACGCAGTATTTT
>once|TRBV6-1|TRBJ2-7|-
CASSEAGQTYEQYF
TGTGCCAGCAGTGAAGCGGGACAAACCTACGAGCAGTACTTC
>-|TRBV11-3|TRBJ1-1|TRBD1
CASSGLLTGGVTEAFF
TGTGCCAGCAGCGGACTCCTGACAGGGGGTGTCACTGAAGCTTTCTTT
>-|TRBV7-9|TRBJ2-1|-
CASSPAAGTYNEQFF
TGTGCCAGCAGCCCAGCTGCGGGAACCTACAATGAGCAGTTCTTC
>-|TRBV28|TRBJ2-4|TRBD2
CASSFWVSSGRTKNSQYF
TGTGCCAGCAGTTTTTGGGTCTCTAGCGGGAGAACCAAAAACAGTCAGTACTTC
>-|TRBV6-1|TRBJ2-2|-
CASSVQGPGELFF
TGTGCCAGCAGTGTACAGGGTCCCGGGGAGCTGTTTTTT
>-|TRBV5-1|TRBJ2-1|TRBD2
CASSLGLAGVEQFF
TGCGCCAGCAGCTTGGGGTTAGCGGGAGTTGAGCAGTTCTTC
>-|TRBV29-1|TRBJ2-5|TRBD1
CSVSTQGQETQYF
TGCAGCGTCTCCACACAGGGGCAAGAGACCCAGTACTTC
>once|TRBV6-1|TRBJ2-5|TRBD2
CASSERGVLAQYF
TGTGCCAGCAGTGAACGGGGGGTATTGGCCCAGTACTTC
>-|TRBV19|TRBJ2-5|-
CASSERRETQYF
TGTGCCAGTAGTGAGAGGCGGGAGACCCAGTACTTC
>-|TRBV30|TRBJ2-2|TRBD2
CAWREAGGDTGELFF
TGTGCCTGGAGAGAGGCGGGGGGGGACACCGGGGAGCTGTTTTTT